In this sample, the clone carrying this T cell receptor (beta chain) turned up a few times. Its cognate antigen is unknown. After removal of 6 bases from V and 7 bases from J, the junction contained 20 bases not matched to a gene. Germline assignment: CDR1 KGHSY and CDR2 FQNENV. The CDR3 has 17 residues. Unique molecular identifiers, one per molecule, were present on every TCR cDNA molecule. Via MiXCR, TCRdb re-called the 5' RACE reads, giving one row per CDR3 protein. The sample contains 10,000 to 12,000 distinct CDR3 sequences, about an eighth of which appear only once. This sample's time point: sample taken at primary tumor resection. Frozen PBMC, nontumor lung or tumor provided whole RNA, which was sequenced unsorted. These data belong to a study of spatial heterogeneity in lung cancer. Study-level information: Strong correlation linked TCR transcript counts in tumor regions to a T cell module score derived from matched bulk RNA-seq.

Study-level points and caveats: Counts that tracked tumor mutation counts were those of expanded intratumoral alpha and beta TCRs.

The chain couples TRBV16 to TRBJ1-2, with 7 bases lining up with TRBD1. The receptor's source is a female donor with early-stage non-small cell lung cancer. Sequencing was performed on lung tumor tissue, taken at surgery. CDR3 in DNA: TGTGCCAGCAGTCCCTCCTTAGCAGGGGGACGTCTTCGTGGCTACACCTTC. Translated, it gives CASSPSLAGGRLRGYTF.